The 6 T cell receptor beta chains below all came from one sample that was sequenced in a study of response to subunit inactivated influenza vaccine. TCRdb reprocessed the RT-PCR reads with MiXCR, giving one entry per CDR3 protein. Among roughly 700,000 distinct CDR3 sequences, approximately 15% were seen once, and the ten largest hold around 7%. The sample here was PBMCs from blood, taken roughly 2 weeks before vaccination. The receptors shown here come from a man aged 45 to 65 who received an inactivated influenza vaccine.

This clonotype was recorded many times. The chain recombines TRBV12-3 or TRBV12-4 with TRBJ2-1; D might be TRBD2 (6 bases). V lost 3 bases and J lost 13, with 22 bases in between. The CDR3 consists of 15 residues. CDR3 coding DNA: TGTGCCAGCAGTTTCGTGGGACTGGGCAGCGGCGTTCAGTTCTTC. Protein: CASSFVGLGSGVQFF.

CDR3 protein: CSARDAGASGTQYF. DNA of the CDR3: TGCAGTGCTAGAGACGCGGGGGCCAGCGGTACGCAGTATTTT. V and J are TRBV20-1 and TRBJ2-3; D perhaps matches TRBD2 (7 bases). Germline CDR1 DFQATT, CDR2 SNEGSKA (reference sequence). Between the trimmed V and J ends, which lost 0 bases and 8 bases, there was a span of 15 bases. This CDR3 is built from 14 residues.

The J gene is TRBJ1-6, the V gene TRBV27; 8 nucleotides agree with TRBD1. V shed 0 bases, J shed 8 bases, and the junction held 15 bases outside the gene matches. Germline values: CDR1 MNHEY, CDR2 SMNVEV (reference sequence). CDR3 size: 19 residues. The CDR3 reads CASSLSMGPGTGGDSPLHF. CDR3 nucleotides: TGTGCCAGCAGTTTATCGATGGGTCCCGGGACAGGAGGAGATTCACCCCTCCACTTT.

The sample holds a few counts of this clonotype. The J gene is TRBJ1-5, the V gene TRBV6-5; tentative D call: TRBD1 (6 bases). The germline V and J ends were trimmed by 3 bases and 7 bases, with 16 bases remaining between them. Germline CDR1 MNHEY, CDR2 SVGAGI. CDR3 length: 15 amino acids. The CDR3: CASSYVGTTDQPQHF. The CDR3 DNA sequence: TGTGCCAGCAGTTATGTAGGGACAACAGACCAGCCCCAGCATTTT.

This clonotype turned up a few times. This rearrangement joins TRBV6-5 to TRBJ1-5, with D maybe TRBD1 (6 bases). CDR3 length: 15 residues. Germline values: CDR1 MNHEY, CDR2 SVGAGI. The V end lost 1 base, the J end lost 3 bases, and 10 bases lay between the germline ends. CDR3 loop: CASSYYRGHNQPQHF. The DNA of the CDR3 is TGTGCCAGCAGTTACTACCGGGGACACAATCAGCCCCAGCATTTT.

This clonotype occurred many times. The genes are TRBV5-5 and TRBJ1-1, with 9 positions matching TRBD1. The length of the CDR3 is 16 residues. J lost 5 bases, V lost 4 bases, and 12 bases had no gene match. The germline CDR1 and CDR2 sequences are SGHKS and YYEKEE (reference sequence). The CDR3 sequence is CASSAKTGGLMTEAFF. The CDR3 DNA is TGTGCCAGCAGCGCTAAGACAGGGGGTCTAATGACTGAAGCTTTCTTT.